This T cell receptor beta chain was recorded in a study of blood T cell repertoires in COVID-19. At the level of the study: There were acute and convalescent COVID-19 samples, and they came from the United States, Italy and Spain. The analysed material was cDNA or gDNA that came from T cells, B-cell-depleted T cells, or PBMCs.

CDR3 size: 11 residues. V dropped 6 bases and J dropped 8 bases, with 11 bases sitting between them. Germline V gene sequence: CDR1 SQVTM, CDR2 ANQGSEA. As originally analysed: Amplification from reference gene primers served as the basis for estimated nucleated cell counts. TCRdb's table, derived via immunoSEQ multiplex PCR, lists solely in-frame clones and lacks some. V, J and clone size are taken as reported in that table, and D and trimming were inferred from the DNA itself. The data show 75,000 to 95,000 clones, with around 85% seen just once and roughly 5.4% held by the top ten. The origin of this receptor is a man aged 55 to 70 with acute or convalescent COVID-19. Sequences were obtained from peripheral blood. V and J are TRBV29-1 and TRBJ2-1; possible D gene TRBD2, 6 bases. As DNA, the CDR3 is TGCAGCGTGGGCAGGAGGGATGAGCAGTTCTTC. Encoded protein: CSVGRRDEQFF.